Listed here are 18 T cell receptor beta chains from one sample, sequenced in a study of cytomegalovirus exposure and HLA in healthy donors. PCR used 60 Vbeta primers and 13 Jbeta primers. Assay: immunoSEQ multiplex PCR; the TCRdb copy retains only in-frame clones and omits some. The table lists about 180,000 clones, about 69% of them singletons. Sequenced input: PBMCs. Receptors were obtained from a male donor in good health and CMV-seronegative.

J is TRBJ2-3 and V is TRBV19; tentative D call: TRBD1 (6 bases). This CDR3 region has 17 residues. Per the germline V gene, CDR1 is LNHDA and CDR2 is SQIVND (reference sequence). V lost 0 bases and J 1 base, leaving 14 bases between the germline ends. The chain's CDR3 is CASSIDLRGEGTDTQYF. The CDR3 DNA reads TGTGCCAGTAGTATAGATCTCAGGGGTGAAGGCACAGATACGCAGTATTTT.

This clone was counted once. This CDR3 reads CASEGPVRRYTF. CDR3 DNA sequence: TGTGCCAGCGAGGGTCCCGTCAGGCGCTACACCTTC. The V call is TRBV28, the J call TRBJ1-2; no clear D. The CDR3 spans 12 residues. Germline-derived CDR1 and CDR2 are MDHEN and SYDVKM. V was cut by 8 bases and J by 9 bases, with 16 bases left in between.

The chain has TRBV28 and TRBJ2-1; D might be TRBD1 (6 bases). Germline CDR1 and CDR2: MDHEN and SYDVKM. Trimming shortened V by 8 bases and J by 8 bases, and 16 bases separated the two germline ends. The CDR3 loop spans 13 amino acids. CDR3 in amino acids: CASVGGEGDEQFF. The CDR3 DNA follows: TGTGCCAGCGTAGGGGGAGAGGGCGATGAGCAGTTCTTC.

This chain joins TRBV27 and TRBJ2-1; the D is unclear. Trimming took 0 bases from V and 8 from J, leaving 5 bases between them. Germline loops: CDR1 MNHEY, CDR2 SMNVEV (reference sequence). The CDR3 sequence is 12 residues long. CDR3 DNA sequence: TGTGCCAGCAGTTTATCGTCTGATGAGCAGTTCTTC. Protein: CASSLSSDEQFF.

The CDR3 DNA sequence: TGTGCCATCAGTGAGACGGGACAGGGCTCTGGGGCCAACGTCCTGACTTTC. It encodes CAISETGQGSGANVLTF. The rearrangement links TRBV10-3 to TRBJ2-6, with TRBD1 identical over 9 bases. After removal of 2 bases from V and 0 bases from J, the junction contained 2 bases not matched to a gene. Germline-derived CDR1 and CDR2 are ENHRY and SYGVKD. The CDR3 spans 17 residues.

V usage is TRBV11-3 and J usage is TRBJ2-1; TRBD1 matches at 7 bases. The junction had 9 bases not matched to a gene; V was cut back by 3 bases and J by 7 bases. The CDR3 consists of 15 residues. Germline V gene lookup returns CDR1 SGHNT and CDR2 YENEEA. CDR3 region: CASSFRDSPRNEQFF. CDR3 nucleotides: TGTGCCAGCAGCTTCCGGGACAGCCCACGAAATGAGCAGTTCTTC.

A few counts support this clone. The chain has TRBV27 and TRBJ2-2; D is ambiguous. The CDR3 sequence is 12 residues long. Germline V lookup: CDR1 MNHEY, CDR2 SMNVEV (reference sequence). Trimming took 5 bases from V and 3 from J, leaving 4 bases between them. CDR3: CASSLYTGELFF. In nucleotides, the CDR3 is TGTGCCAGCAGTCTTTACACCGGGGAGCTGTTTTTT.

CDR3 sequence reads: CASRIEVANEKLFF. Here the CDR3 DNA reads TGTGCCAGCAGGATCGAGGTGGCTAATGAAAAACTGTTTTTT. This chain connects TRBV6-1 to TRBJ1-4; D unresolved. Trimming left V 6 bases short and J 3 bases short, with 11 bases between. Germline V lookup: CDR1 MNHNS, CDR2 SASEGT. There are 14 residues in the CDR3.

The J gene is TRBJ2-1, the V gene TRBV19, with D maybe TRBD2 (6 bases). V was shortened by 1 base and J by 8 bases, with 15 bases between the two germline ends. Per the germline V gene, CDR1 is LNHDA and CDR2 is SQIVND (reference sequence). This CDR3 comprises 15 residues. The CDR3 protein is CASSIGGLWFHEQFF. The CDR3 nucleotides read TGTGCCAGTAGTATAGGTGGACTATGGTTCCATGAGCAGTTCTTC.

The chain couples TRBV27 to TRBJ2-7; 7 positions match TRBD2. The germline gives CDR1 MNHEY, CDR2 SMNVEV (reference sequence). This CDR3 contains 18 residues. V gave up 1 base and J gave up 9 bases; unmatched junction bases: 21. The CDR3 loop is CASSLYGRASGPTRVQYF. DNA for the CDR3: TGTGCCAGCAGTTTATACGGCCGGGCTAGCGGACCTACTAGGGTGCAGTACTTC.

This clone was recorded only once. The rearrangement uses TRBV18 and TRBJ2-2; 7 nucleotides match TRBD2. CDR1 and CDR2 (germline): KGHSH, LQKENI. The CDR3 spans 14 residues. Germline trimming cut 6 bases from V and 6 bases from J; bases unmatched to any gene: 7. The CDR3 reads CASSLGRGAGELFF. The CDR3 DNA reads TGTGCCAGCTCCCTCGGACGGGGGGCCGGGGAGCTGTTTTTT.

The chain joins TRBV27 to TRBJ2-7, with 8 bases fitting TRBD2. Trimming cost V 5 bases and J 4 bases; bases outside gene matches: 7. Looked up from germline, CDR1 is MNHEY and CDR2 is SMNVEV (reference sequence). This CDR3 is 14 amino acids long. The CDR3 DNA reads TGTGCCAGCAGTAGGACTAGCTCGTCGTACGAGCAGTACTTC. Protein product: CASSRTSSSYEQYF.

The rearrangement uses TRBV25-1 and TRBJ1-6; TRBD1 might be the D (5 bases). Trimming took 10 bases from V and 10 from J, leaving 14 bases between them. The CDR3 is made up of 12 amino acids. Per the germline V gene, CDR1 is MGHDK and CDR2 is SYGVNS. The CDR3 loop reads CATSQGASPLHF. In DNA form, the CDR3 reads TGTGCCACCAGCCAAGGGGCATCACCCCTCCACTTT. Complete variable domain (other parts from reference TRBV25-1 and TRBJ1-6): EADIYQTPRYLVIGTGKKITLECSQTMGHDKMYWYQQDPGMELHLIHYSYGVNSTEKGDLSSESTVSRIRTEHFPLTLESARPSHTSQYLCATSQGASPLHFGNGTRLTVT.

This clone was seen only a few times. The chain uses TRBV28 and TRBJ2-7, with D possibly matching TRBD2 (6 bases). The CDR3 totals 13 residues. CDR1 is MDHEN and CDR2 is SYDVKM in the germline V gene. V gave up 6 bases and J gave up 3 bases, with 12 bases separating them. CDR3 sequence: CASRTSSDYEQYF. The DNA of the CDR3 is TGTGCCAGCAGAACTAGCAGCGACTACGAGCAGTACTTC.

This rearrangement joins TRBV2 to TRBJ1-5, with D tentatively TRBD1 (5 bases). CDR1 is SNHLY, CDR2 FYNNEI, per germline. The CDR3 runs 15 residues. Trimming pared 4 bases from V and 2 bases from J, leaving 12 bases between. CDR3 protein: CASSVEGVGNQPQHF. The CDR3 DNA follows: TGTGCCAGCAGTGTCGAAGGGGTCGGCAATCAGCCCCAGCATTTT.

This clone was recorded once. The chain is built from TRBV30 and TRBJ1-5; D ambiguous. Deletions cut 0 bases from V and 6 bases from J, with 6 bases between. The CDR3 runs 12 residues. CDR1 is GTSNPN and CDR2 is SVGIG in the germline V gene (reference sequence). The DNA of the CDR3 is TGTGCCTGGAGTGTACGTAGTCAGCCCCAGCATTTT. This encodes CAWSVRSQPQHF. The variable domain in full, with the rest retrieved from reference TRBV30 and TRBJ1-5, is SQTIHQWPATLVQPVGSPLSLECTVEGTSNPNLYWYRQAAGRGLQLLFYSVGIGQISSEVPQNLSASRPQDRQFILSSKKLLLSDSGFYLCAWSVRSQPQHFGDGTRLSIL.

The V gene is TRBV7-8, the J gene TRBJ1-5, with TRBD1 matching over 10 bases. Germline trimming cut 5 bases from V and 0 bases from J; bases unmatched to any gene: 4. Looked up from germline, CDR1 is SGHVS and CDR2 is FQNEAQ. The length of the CDR3 is 16 residues. The CDR3 nucleotides read TGTGCCAGCAGCCTGGGACAGGGGTATAGCAATCAGCCCCAGCATTTT. Protein product: CASSLGQGYSNQPQHF.

V gene TRBV7-9 combines with J gene TRBJ1-5; maybe TRBD1 (5 bases). Looked up from germline, CDR1 is SEHNR and CDR2 is FQNEAQ (reference sequence). Trimming removed 4 bases from V and 6 bases from J, with 10 bases in between. CDR3 length equals 13 residues. In DNA, the CDR3 is TGTGCCAGCAGCTACATCCAGGGTCAGCCCCAGCATTTT. This translates into CASSYIQGQPQHF.